This TCR beta chain was observed in a study of shared clonotypes between healthy human individuals. Libraries were prepared by immunoSEQ multiplex PCR; TCRdb keeps only in-frame clonotypes and omits some of them. Here the sample spans more than 2 million clones, roughly 94% being singletons. CDR1 SEHNR and CDR2 FQNEAQ come from the germline V gene (reference sequence). The CDR3 is 16 amino acids. Trimming shortened V by 2 bases and J by 7 bases, and 18 bases separated the two germline ends. Naive CD8 cells lacked CD45RO, underwent positive selection for CCR7 and left out terminally differentiated effector memory CD45RA+ cells.

Input material: naive CD8+ T cells sorted from blood. The V call is TRBV7-9, the J call TRBJ2-1; possible D gene TRBD1, 5 bases. This sequence originates from a man aged 18-30 years in good health. CDR3 coding DNA: TGTGCCAGCAGCTTAATGCGACAGCTTCAAAAAAATGAGCAGTTCTTC. Translation gives CASSLMRQLQKNEQFF.